Below are 25 T cell receptor beta chains sequenced from a single sample in a study of cytomegalovirus exposure and HLA in healthy donors. The PCR had 60 Vbeta and 13 Jbeta primers. Libraries were prepared by immunoSEQ multiplex PCR; TCRdb keeps only in-frame clonotypes and omits some of them. This sample yields roughly 160,000 clones, of which approximately 81% are seen a single time; around 2.4% belongs to the top ten. The specimen was PBMCs. The receptors come from a female donor in good health and CMV-seronegative.

This chain joins TRBV7-2 and TRBJ2-7, with D possibly matching TRBD2 (5 bases). V lost 3 bases and J lost 3, with 15 bases in between. The length of the CDR3 is 15 residues. Germline CDR1 reads SGHTA; CDR2 reads FQGNSA. The CDR3 is CASSFSRVARYEQYF. The CDR3 nucleotides read TGTGCCAGCAGCTTTTCGAGGGTAGCCCGCTACGAGCAGTACTTC.

The chain uses TRBV10-2 and TRBJ1-3, with 9 positions matching TRBD1. The germline V gene encodes CDR1 WSHSY and CDR2 SAAADI. The CDR3 sequence is 20 residues long. V was pared by 6 bases and J by 0 bases, with 18 bases of the junction left unmatched. Written as DNA, the CDR3 is TGCGCCAGCAGCGACCAGAGAGGGGGGACAGGGTCTTACTCTGGAAACACCATATATTTT. Its protein product is CASSDQRGGTGSYSGNTIYF.

The CDR3 coding sequence is TGCGCCAGCAGCCAAGATCTACAGGGAAATCAGCCCCAGCATTTT. Translating gives CASSQDLQGNQPQHF. V is TRBV4-3 and J is TRBJ1-5; tentative D call: TRBD1 (6 bases). CDR3 length: 15 amino acids. Germline CDR1 reads LGHNA; CDR2 reads YSLEER. V lost 0 bases and J lost 4, with 10 bases in between.

This clone was seen a handful of times. J is TRBJ1-1 and V is TRBV7-9, with D possibly being TRBD1 (5 bases). The germline CDR1 and CDR2 sequences are SEHNR and FQNEAQ (reference sequence). CDR3 size: 13 residues. V was cut by 3 bases and J by 10 bases, with 15 bases left in between. CDR3 bases: TGTGCCAGCAGCTTTCTTCTCAGGGAGGGAGCTTTCTTT. This translates into CASSFLLREGAFF.

The V and J genes are TRBV5-6 and TRBJ2-5, with a possible D match to TRBD2 (5 bases). CDR3 length: 13 amino acids. Trimming cost V 0 bases and J 4 bases, with 7 bases left between them. Per the germline V gene, CDR1 is SGHDT and CDR2 is YYEEEE. CDR3 bases: TGTGCCAGCAGCTTGGCCGGGATAGAGACCCAGTACTTC. Its translation is CASSLAGIETQYF. Full variable domain (rest looked up from reference TRBV5-6 and TRBJ2-5): DAGVTQSPTHLIKTRGQQVTLRCSPKSGHDTVSWYQQALGQGPQFIFQYYEEEERQRGNFPDRFSGHQFPNYSSELNVNALLLGDSALYLCASSLAGIETQYFGPGTRLLVL.

The gene calls are TRBV4-2 and TRBJ2-1, with TRBD1 matching 9 bases. Germline lookup yields CDR1 LGHNA and CDR2 YNFKEQ. V was clipped by 2 bases and J by 0 bases; unmatched bases: 8. The CDR3 consists of 18 residues. In nucleotides, the CDR3 is TGTGCCAGCAGCCAACCACAGGGGGCGGCGGGCTCCTACAATGAGCAGTTCTTC. It encodes CASSQPQGAAGSYNEQFF.

V is TRBV6-5 and J is TRBJ1-2, with 9 bases identical to TRBD1. V was clipped by 6 bases and J by 8 bases; unmatched bases: 7. CDR1 is MNHEY, CDR2 SVGAGI, per germline. This CDR3 region has 13 residues. The CDR3 protein is CASSHGQGIGYTF. CDR3 DNA: TGTGCCAGCAGCCACGGACAGGGGATAGGCTACACCTTC.

J is TRBJ1-2 and V is TRBV7-9; D unclear. Germline values: CDR1 SEHNR, CDR2 FQNEAQ (reference sequence). CDR3 length equals 13 residues. V lost 1 base and J 4 bases, leaving 7 bases between the germline ends. CDR3 loop: CASSLVGTYGYTF. CDR3 DNA sequence: TGTGCCAGCAGCTTAGTGGGCACCTATGGCTACACCTTC.

This chain joins TRBV4-2 and TRBJ1-1; maybe TRBD1 (6 bases). From germline, CDR1 is LGHNA and CDR2 YNFKEQ. V was clipped by 1 base and J by 0 bases, with 18 bases between them. The CDR3 covers 18 residues. CDR3 coding DNA: TGTGCCAGCAGCCAAGGGGGGCGCGGACGAATCATGAACACTGAAGCTTTCTTT. Residues: CASSQGGRGRIMNTEAFF.

Of note for this clone: The identical CDR3 is also encoded by other nucleotide sequences in the sample. The chain links TRBV18 to TRBJ1-2, with 9 bases identical to TRBD1. CDR1 and CDR2 (germline): KGHSH, LQKENI. V trimming: 3 bases; J trimming: 6 bases; junction bases outside the gene matches: 2. The CDR3 extends over 13 amino acids. CDR3 loop: CASSPGQGNGYTF. DNA for the CDR3: TGTGCCAGCTCACCGGGACAGGGTAATGGCTACACCTTC. The full variable domain, its missing parts supplied by reference TRBV18 and TRBJ1-2, is NAGVMQNPRHLVRRRGQEARLRCSPMKGHSHVYWYRQLPEEGLKFMVYLQKENIIDESGMPKERFSAEFPKEGPSILRIQQVVRGDSAAYFCASSPGQGNGYTFGSGTRLTVV.

This clone is a singleton in its sample. The chain couples TRBV11-3 to TRBJ2-1; the match to TRBD1 covers 8 bases. This CDR3 region has 15 residues. The germline V gene encodes CDR1 SGHNT and CDR2 YENEEA. With 4 bases clipped from V and 4 bases from J, the junction kept 6 bases outside the gene matches. Here the CDR3 reads CASSWTGLPYNEQFF. The CDR3 DNA reads as TGTGCCAGCAGCTGGACAGGGCTACCTTACAATGAGCAGTTCTTC.

V and J are TRBV4-3 and TRBJ2-7; 10 positions agree with TRBD2. Germline V gene sequence: CDR1 LGHNA, CDR2 YSLEER. The CDR3 spans 15 residues. The trim removed 0 bases at V and 5 bases at J, leaving 4 bases unmatched. CDR3 loop: CASSQEAGGRDEQYF. The DNA for the CDR3 is TGCGCCAGCAGCCAAGAAGCGGGGGGGCGGGACGAGCAGTACTTC.

The chain joins TRBV4-1 to TRBJ2-1; 11 bases line up with TRBD2. Germline V gives CDR1 MGHRA, CDR2 YSYEKL. The CDR3 is made up of 17 amino acids. Trimming removed 4 bases from V and 8 bases from J; junction bases left unmatched: 13. The DNA for the CDR3 is TGCGCCAGCAGCCGCAGGGTCGTAGCGGGAGGGCCGGATGAGCAGTTCTTC. Protein sequence: CASSRRVVAGGPDEQFF.

This sequence joins TRBV19 and TRBJ1-5; TRBD1 matches 8 bases. Trimming cost V 5 bases and J 11 bases; bases outside gene matches: 11. CDR1 LNHDA and CDR2 SQIVND come from the germline V gene (reference sequence). The CDR3 is 14 residues long. The CDR3 is CASSEITGGRAQHF. The CDR3 DNA sequence: TGTGCCAGTAGTGAGATTACAGGGGGAAGGGCCCAGCATTTT.

This sequence joins TRBV4-3 and TRBJ1-6; D remains ambiguous. Looked up from germline, CDR1 is LGHNA and CDR2 is YSLEER. This CDR3 is 16 amino acids long. V was trimmed by 0 bases and J by 8 bases, leaving 14 bases between them. Written as DNA, the CDR3 is TGCGCCAGCAGCCAAGACAGGTTTCTCCTTTATTCACCCCTCCACTTT. This gives the protein CASSQDRFLLYSPLHF.

With respect to this clone: One junction end disagrees with the germline gene, perhaps due to a read error. Additional DNA sequences in this sample encode the identical CDR3. This chain joins TRBV30 and TRBJ1-1; a weak D match, TRBD1 (5 bases). From germline, CDR1 is GTSNPN and CDR2 SVGIG (reference sequence). The CDR3 has 13 amino acids. The CDR3 here is CAWRRGEDTEAFF. CDR3 bases: TGTGCCTGGAGGCGGGGGGAGGACACCGAAGCTTTCTTT. Using reference TRBV30 and TRBJ1-1 for the parts outside the CDR3, the full variable domain is SQTIHQWPATLVQPVGSPLSLECTVEGTSNPNLYWYRQAAGRGLQLLFYSVGIGQISSEVPQNLSASRPQDRQFILSSKKLLLSDSGFYLCAWRRGEDTEAFFGQGTRLTVV.

This rearrangement joins TRBV7-2 to TRBJ1-1; 8 nucleotides agree with TRBD1. The V segment lost 5 bases and the J segment 7 bases; nucleotides outside the gene matches: 6. The CDR3 contains 13 residues. Germline V CDR1 and CDR2: SGHTA, FQGNSA. CDR3 nucleotide sequence: TGTGCCAGCAGCCCCGACAGGGGTAGTGAAGCTTTCTTT. Protein: CASSPDRGSEAFF. Variable domain in full (rest from reference TRBV7-2 and TRBJ1-1): GAGVSQSPSNKVTEKGKDVELRCDPISGHTALYWYRQSLGQGLEFLIYFQGNSAPDKSGLPSDRFSAERTGGSVSTLTIQRTQQEDSAVYLCASSPDRGSEAFFGQGTRLTVV.

This clone was recorded a few times. The rearrangement links TRBV5-8 to TRBJ2-7, with D possibly TRBD1 on 5 matching bases. The V gene's germline CDR1 is SGHTS and CDR2 YDEGEE. V lost 5 bases and J lost 1, with 13 bases in between. The CDR3 is made up of 14 amino acids. The CDR3 reads CASRSRKGSYEQYF. The CDR3 nucleotides read TGTGCCAGCAGGTCCAGGAAGGGGTCCTACGAGCAGTACTTC.

The chain combines TRBV2 with TRBJ2-5; D may be TRBD2 (7 bases). The CDR3 loop spans 16 amino acids. Trimming removed 5 bases from V and 1 base from J, with 17 bases in between. CDR1 is SNHLY and CDR2 is FYNNEI in the germline V gene. Written as DNA, the CDR3 is TGTGCCAGCAGTCGGGCGGTGGGGGGGCTCCAAGAGACCCAGTACTTC. Translation gives CASSRAVGGLQETQYF.

The CDR3 reads CASSLTRSSYNEQFF. Here the CDR3 DNA reads TGTGCCAGCAGCCTTACAAGGAGCTCCTACAATGAGCAGTTCTTC. The chain recombines TRBV11-2 with TRBJ2-1; D is unclear. The CDR3 extends over 15 amino acids. V shed 5 bases and J shed 0 bases, with 11 bases lying between them. CDR1 and CDR2 from the germline V gene are SGHAT and FQNNGV.

The V and J genes are TRBV28 and TRBJ2-1; TRBD2 agrees at 9 bases. CDR3 length equals 15 residues. With V trimmed by 2 bases and J by 1 base, 0 bases remained unmatched. The germline CDR1 and CDR2 sequences are MDHEN and SYDVKM. CDR3: CASSLTSGSYNEQFF. The DNA of the CDR3 is TGTGCCAGCAGTTTAACTAGCGGGTCCTACAATGAGCAGTTCTTC.

V is TRBV2 and J is TRBJ2-5; TRBD2 is a possible D gene (6 bases). Germline V gives CDR1 SNHLY, CDR2 FYNNEI. This CDR3 spans 14 amino acids. V gave up 7 bases and J gave up 6 bases, with 18 bases separating them. CDR3 sequence: CASTGGWAAKTQYF. Here the CDR3 DNA reads TGTGCCAGCACCGGGGGTTGGGCGGCGAAGACCCAGTACTTC.

This chain links TRBV7-2 with TRBJ1-2; 9 positions agree with TRBD1. J was trimmed by 7 bases and V by 1 base; bases with no gene match: 1. This CDR3 has 13 residues. Germline loops: CDR1 SGHTA, CDR2 FQGNSA. The DNA of the CDR3 is TGTGCCAGCAGCTTAGACAGGGGGCTTGGCTACACCTTC. It codes for CASSLDRGLGYTF.

The DNA for the CDR3 is TGTGCCAGCAGAGACAGGGGGGGCCAGCCCCAGCATTTT. Its translation: CASRDRGGQPQHF. V usage is TRBV6-5 and J usage is TRBJ1-5, with 9 bases identical to TRBD1. CDR3 length: 13 residues. Germline CDR1 MNHEY, CDR2 SVGAGI. V gave up 6 bases and J gave up 7 bases; unmatched junction bases: 4.

This clone was observed once. This chain links TRBV5-5 with TRBJ2-2, with D uncertain. CDR3 length: 14 amino acids. V was clipped by 0 bases and J by 5 bases, with 8 bases between them. Germline V gene data show CDR1 as SGHKS and CDR2 as YYEKEE (reference sequence). This CDR3 reads CASSLAETTGELFF. CDR3 nucleotides: TGTGCCAGCAGCTTGGCCGAAACAACCGGGGAGCTGTTTTTT.